Listed below are T cell receptor beta chains from one sample, sequenced in a study of OX40 agonist ivuxolimab in advanced cancers. Assay: immunoSEQ multiplex PCR; the TCRdb copy retains only in-frame clones and omits some. This table has about 68,000 clones, roughly 83% appearing once. The material sequenced was CD4+ or CD8+ T cells sorted from blood, taken in a trial of the OX40 agonist ivuxolimab. The receptors stem from an adult with an advanced solid tumor such as melanoma, head and neck, liver or kidney cancer. CDR3s include the opening cysteine and the closing phenylalanine or tryptophan. The order of the fields is clone size, D gene, J gene, V gene, CDR3 protein, CDR3 DNA. D genes are given only for firm matches. Clone sizes are given selectively: once, few, many, or a class where the clone is expanded.

clone size: .; D gene: .; J gene: TRBJ2-1; V gene: TRBV14; CDR3 protein: CASSQVAGVKHNEQFF; CDR3 DNA: TGTGCCAGCAGCCAAGTAGCAGGGGTAAAACACAATGAGCAGTTCTTC
clone size: few; D gene: TRBD1; J gene: TRBJ1-6; V gene: TRBV6-5; CDR3 protein: CASSHRGPESPLHF; CDR3 DNA: TGTGCCAGCAGCCACAGGGGGCCGGAGTCACCCCTCCACTTT
clone size: .; D gene: .; J gene: TRBJ2-6; V gene: TRBV30; CDR3 protein: CACAGAGSGANVLTF; CDR3 DNA: TGTGCCTGCGCAGGGGCTGGCTCTGGGGCCAACGTCCTGACTTTC
clone size: .; D gene: .; J gene: TRBJ1-1; V gene: TRBV10-1; CDR3 protein: CASSQGSTLNTEAFF; CDR3 DNA: TGCGCCAGCAGTCAAGGGTCGACTCTGAACACTGAAGCTTTCTTT
clone size: .; D gene: .; J gene: TRBJ2-7; V gene: TRBV11-3; CDR3 protein: CASSAGTVVYEQYF; CDR3 DNA: TGTGCCAGCTCCGCCGGGACGGTCGTCTACGAGCAGTACTTC
clone size: .; D gene: TRBD2; J gene: TRBJ2-3; V gene: TRBV5-4; CDR3 protein: CASSLAREGTDTQYF; CDR3 DNA: TGTGCCAGCAGCTTGGCGCGGGAGGGAACAGATACGCAGTATTTT
clone size: .; D gene: .; J gene: TRBJ2-3; V gene: TRBV5-1; CDR3 protein: CASSLSGVGTDTQYF; CDR3 DNA: TGCGCCAGCAGCTTGTCCGGAGTAGGCACAGATACGCAGTATTTT
clone size: .; D gene: .; J gene: TRBJ2-7; V gene: TRBV7-9; CDR3 protein: CDSSLTGDEQYF; CDR3 DNA: TGTGACAGCAGCCTAACTGGGGACGAGCAGTACTTC
clone size: .; D gene: .; J gene: TRBJ1-6; V gene: TRBV19; CDR3 protein: CASSKALPGGSPLHF; CDR3 DNA: TGTGCCAGTAGTAAAGCACTGCCCGGGGGATCACCCCTCCACTTT
clone size: once; D gene: TRBD1; J gene: TRBJ1-3; V gene: TRBV4-1; CDR3 protein: CASTQGQGVSGNTIYF; CDR3 DNA: TGCGCCAGCACCCAGGGACAGGGAGTCTCTGGAAACACCATATATTTT
clone size: .; D gene: .; J gene: TRBJ2-7; V gene: TRBV18; CDR3 protein: CASSPPETYEQYF; CDR3 DNA: TGTGCCAGCTCACCTCCGGAGACCTACGAGCAGTACTTC
clone size: .; D gene: TRBD2; J gene: TRBJ2-1; V gene: TRBV7-6; CDR3 protein: CASSLGAGTSGTGEQFF; CDR3 DNA: TGTGCCAGCAGCTTAGGGGCGGGGACTAGCGGGACGGGTGAGCAGTTCTTC
clone size: .; D gene: TRBD1; J gene: TRBJ2-1; V gene: TRBV7-2; CDR3 protein: CASSFSGTGRDEQFF; CDR3 DNA: TGTGCCAGCAGCTTCTCCGGGACAGGTCGTGATGAGCAGTTCTTC
clone size: once; D gene: TRBD1; J gene: TRBJ1-2; V gene: TRBV19; CDR3 protein: CASSTSGTGRYGYTF; CDR3 DNA: TGTGCCAGTAGTACGTCCGGGACAGGGAGGTATGGCTACACCTTC
clone size: .; D gene: TRBD1; J gene: TRBJ2-7; V gene: TRBV23-1; CDR3 protein: CASAHNHRDSLVSEQYF; CDR3 DNA: TGCGCCAGCGCCCATAACCACCGGGACAGTCTAGTAAGCGAGCAGTACTTC
clone size: .; D gene: .; J gene: TRBJ2-5; V gene: TRBV5-8; CDR3 protein: CASSFWLVAFSAGGETQYF; CDR3 DNA: TGTGCCAGCAGCTTCTGGCTAGTGGCGTTTTCCGCTGGGGGAGAGACCCAGTACTTC
clone size: .; D gene: TRBD1; J gene: TRBJ2-6; V gene: TRBV19; CDR3 protein: CATYPLTGGHLSGANVLTF; CDR3 DNA: TGTGCCACCTACCCCCTGACAGGGGGCCATCTCTCTGGGGCCAACGTCCTGACTTTC
clone size: .; D gene: .; J gene: TRBJ2-7; V gene: TRBV5-4; CDR3 protein: CASSLGASISYEQYF; CDR3 DNA: TGTGCCAGCAGCTTGGGGGCCTCAATCTCCTACGAGCAGTACTTC
clone size: .; D gene: .; J gene: TRBJ2-5; V gene: TRBV7-9; CDR3 protein: CASSSPRGAGQETQYF; CDR3 DNA: TGTGCCAGCAGCTCCCCCAGGGGGGCGGGACAAGAGACCCAGTACTTC
clone size: .; D gene: TRBD1; J gene: TRBJ1-2; V gene: TRBV6-5; CDR3 protein: CATRTGNYGYTF; CDR3 DNA: TGTGCCACCCGGACAGGGAACTATGGCTACACCTTC
clone size: .; D gene: .; J gene: TRBJ1-1; V gene: TRBV6-5; CDR3 protein: CASSYSKQRNTEAFF; CDR3 DNA: TGTGCCAGCAGTTACTCTAAACAGAGGAACACTGAAGCTTTCTTT
clone size: .; D gene: .; J gene: TRBJ2-1; V gene: TRBV7-6; CDR3 protein: CASSARIQPSEQFF; CDR3 DNA: TGTGCCAGCAGCGCTAGAATCCAACCGAGCGAGCAGTTCTTC